One and the same sample provided the 9 T cell receptor beta chains below, sequenced in a study of CD8+ T cells in alopecia areata. The sequencing template was cDNA reverse transcribed from extracted RNA. Sequencing was performed with immunoSEQ multiplex PCR; in TCRdb, only in-frame clones are kept and a portion is missing. The table shows more than 110,000 clones, with 82% occurring only once. Sample treatment: oral pan-JAK inhibitor, 5-10 mg twice daily. The material sequenced was CD8+ T cells sorted from blood, taken at week 4, from a patient treated with tofacitinib. All receptors come from a human donor with alopecia areata.

The chain recombines TRBV27 with TRBJ2-5; possible D gene TRBD1, 6 bases. V was trimmed by 3 bases and J by 3 bases, leaving 11 bases between them. The CDR3 spans 14 residues. Germline V gene lookup returns CDR1 MNHEY and CDR2 SMNVEV (reference sequence). CDR3 in DNA: TGTGCCAGCAGTTTCCGGGACAACAAAGAGACCCAGTACTTC. This sequence encodes CASSFRDNKETQYF.

The chain joins TRBV5-6 to TRBJ2-5; D unclear. The CDR3 sequence is 12 residues long. Trimming pared 4 bases from V and 5 bases from J, leaving 9 bases between. Germline values: CDR1 SGHDT, CDR2 YYEEEE. The DNA for the CDR3 is TGTGCCAGCAGCCCCGGTCCGGAGACCCAGTACTTC. It translates to CASSPGPETQYF.

Turning to this clone: This sample includes further DNA sequences coding for the same CDR3. The J gene is TRBJ2-7, the V gene TRBV29-1; D perhaps matches TRBD1 (6 bases). V was cut by 7 bases and J by 0 bases, with 13 bases left in between. Germline CDR1 SQVTM, CDR2 ANQGSEA. The CDR3 loop spans 13 amino acids. This chain's CDR3 is CSAQTGSSYEQYF. In DNA form, the CDR3 reads TGCAGCGCTCAAACAGGGAGCTCCTACGAGCAGTACTTC.

The V gene is TRBV7-2, the J gene TRBJ1-4; the D gene is possibly TRBD1 (5 bases). The V end was cut by 1 base, the J end by 2 bases, with 8 bases between. CDR3 length: 15 residues. Germline loops: CDR1 SGHTA, CDR2 FQGNSA. The CDR3 loop reads CASSLEGATNEKLFF. The CDR3 coding sequence is TGTGCCAGCAGCTTAGAAGGGGCGACTAATGAAAAACTGTTTTTT.

CDR3 in DNA: TGTGCCAGCAGCTTAGGGGCAGCTTTCTTT. Protein: CASSLGAAFF. This sequence joins TRBV7-9 and TRBJ1-1; no definite D call. The CDR3 is 10 amino acids. V lost 1 base and J 10 bases, leaving 4 bases between the germline ends. Germline V gene data show CDR1 as SEHNR and CDR2 as FQNEAQ (reference sequence).

This rearrangement joins TRBV9 to TRBJ2-1, with D possibly matching TRBD2 (5 bases). V lost 0 bases and J lost 6, with 10 bases in between. This CDR3 region has 14 residues. Germline V CDR1 and CDR2: SGDLS, YYNGEE. CDR3 region: CASSVGAGGNEQFF. CDR3 DNA sequence: TGTGCCAGCAGCGTAGGGGCAGGAGGCAATGAGCAGTTCTTC.

The chain is built from TRBV6-5 and TRBJ2-3, with D tentatively TRBD1 or TRBD2 (6 bases each). Between the trimmed V and J ends, which lost 8 bases and 0 bases, there was a span of 9 bases. CDR3 length: 13 amino acids. Germline V gives CDR1 MNHEY, CDR2 SVGAGI. DNA for the CDR3: TGTGCCAGCCAGGGGACTAGCACAGATACGCAGTATTTT. Translated: CASQGTSTDTQYF.

This chain joins TRBV9 and TRBJ2-7, with D maybe TRBD2 (6 bases). Germline assignment: CDR1 SGDLS and CDR2 YYNGEE. V lost 2 bases to trimming and J lost 3 bases, with 18 bases between them. The CDR3 spans 16 residues. The CDR3, as DNA: TGTGCCAGCAGCGTTGGGGACTTCGGTGTGGGCTACGAGCAGTACTTC. Protein: CASSVGDFGVGYEQYF. Full variable domain (outside the CDR3, taken from reference TRBV9 and TRBJ2-7): DSGVTQTPKHLITATGQRVTLRCSPRSGDLSVYWYQQSLDQGLQFLIQYYNGEERAKGNILERFSAQQFPDLHSELNLSSLELGDSALYFCASSVGDFGVGYEQYFGPGTRLTVT.

This clone has only one observation. V usage is TRBV13 and J usage is TRBJ1-2; no clear D gene. The CDR3 loop spans 15 amino acids. The germline V gene has CDR1 PRHDT and CDR2 FYEKMQ (reference sequence). Trimming took off 5 bases at V and 10 bases at J, with 23 bases between the two ends. The CDR3 nucleotides read TGTGCCAGCAGCGGGCCCGGAGCTGGGCTCCCCCACTACACCTTC. It encodes CASSGPGAGLPHYTF.